The 21 T cell receptor beta chains in this list originate from one sample, sequenced in a study of blood T cells in healthy people across ages (dated by TCRdb to the mid-2010s). The library relied on 5' RACE. The listed sequencing device is Illumina HiSeq 2500. A second about 7 to 11 cycle PCR used a sample-barcoded 5' primer and a J-beta primer mix. TCRdb reanalyzed the raw reads on its own, using fastp at Q25 for trimming and MiXCR for clone calling, and kept in-frame beta chains. Rows with one shared CDR3 protein collapse into an entry with the most common genes and DNA. The sample data list roughly 680,000 distinct CDR3 sequences, and over 40% of these were observed just once. The ten largest clones add up to approximately 12% of the sample. The material sequenced was blood. These receptors came from a woman of 80 years or more in good health.

This chain joins TRBV10-3 and TRBJ1-4, with D maybe TRBD1 (5 bases). The germline CDR1 and CDR2 sequences are ENHRY and SYGVKD. V gave up 2 bases and J gave up 8 bases, with 9 bases separating them. The CDR3 loop spans 13 amino acids. DNA for the CDR3: TGTGCCATCAGTGAGGGGGCTGGGGAAAAACTGTTTTTT. Residues: CAISEGAGEKLFF.

V usage is TRBV7-8 and J usage is TRBJ2-1; perhaps D is TRBD1 or TRBD2 (5 bases each). Trimming cost V 1 base and J 7 bases, with 23 bases left between them. From germline, CDR1 is SGHVS and CDR2 FQNEAQ. This CDR3 is 18 amino acids long. CDR3 in amino acids: CASSLGLGTGPMRNEQFF. The CDR3 bases are TGTGCCAGCAGCTTAGGCCTCGGGACGGGACCTATGAGGAATGAGCAGTTCTTC.

This clonotype was picked up many times. V and J are TRBV4-2 and TRBJ1-2, with 10 bases matching TRBD1. V lost 4 bases and J lost 6; bases outside the gene matches: 8. This CDR3 is 15 amino acids long. The germline V gene encodes CDR1 LGHNA and CDR2 YNFKEQ. CDR3 in amino acids: CASSRQEGQGNGYTF. The CDR3 coding sequence is TGTGCCAGCAGCCGACAAGAGGGACAGGGGAATGGCTACACCTTC.

This clonotype was picked up a small number of times. The chain links TRBV6-5 to TRBJ2-3; a weak D match, TRBD1 (6 bases). Germline CDR1 reads MNHEY; CDR2 reads SVGAGI. The V end lost 6 bases, the J end lost 2 bases, and 12 bases lay between the germline ends. The CDR3 contains 14 residues. DNA for the CDR3: TGTGCCAGCAGGGGCAACAGGGCCACAGATACGCAGTATTTT. Its protein is CASRGNRATDTQYF.

This clonotype appeared once. The chain uses TRBV7-8 and TRBJ1-1; possibly TRBD1 for D (6 bases). CDR1 and CDR2 (germline): SGHVS, FQNEAQ. The CDR3 is made up of 15 amino acids. Trimming pared 1 base from V and 1 base from J, leaving 10 bases between. CDR3 nucleotide sequence: TGTGCCAGCAGCTTAGAGGTGACAGGGAACACTGAAGCTTTCTTT. Translation gives CASSLEVTGNTEAFF.

This clonotype appeared many times. The V call is TRBV7-9, the J call TRBJ2-5; 11 nucleotides match TRBD2. The CDR3 runs to 16 residues. Germline V gives CDR1 SEHNR, CDR2 FQNEAQ (reference sequence). The V segment lost 2 bases and the J segment 11 bases; nucleotides outside the gene matches: 13. CDR3 coding DNA: TGTGCCAGCAGCTTAACTAGCGGGAGTGGGGGCAATGAGCAGTACTTC. It is translated as CASSLTSGSGGNEQYF.

This clonotype was seen more than once but under ten times. This may arise from a read error, as a much more abundant clone is one base away. This sequence joins TRBV7-8 and TRBJ2-1; no reliable D call. This CDR3 contains 12 residues. Per germline, CDR1 SGHVS and CDR2 FQNEAQ. The CDR3 coding sequence is TGTGCCGGCAGCTTAGTTAGAGGCGAGCAGTTCTTC. This sequence encodes CAGSLVRGEQFF.

The rearrangement uses TRBV20-1 and TRBJ2-3; D unclear. There are 14 residues in the CDR3. CDR1 is DFQATT, CDR2 SNEGSKA, per germline (reference sequence). V shed 3 bases and J shed 0 bases, with 10 bases lying between them. In DNA, the CDR3 is TGCAGTGCTAGTGGTCGAGACAGCACAGATACGCAGTATTTT. Its protein product is CSASGRDSTDTQYF.

This clonotype was recorded at least ten times. The chain couples TRBV11-2 to TRBJ2-3; D is perhaps TRBD2 (6 bases). The CDR3 sequence is 15 residues long. Trimming took 3 bases from V and 5 from J, leaving 15 bases between them. Germline CDR1 and CDR2: SGHAT and FQNNGV. The CDR3: CASSFLGGGEDTQYF. CDR3 in DNA: TGTGCCAGCAGCTTCTTGGGGGGAGGTGAAGATACGCAGTATTTT.

A remark on this clonotype: Because it lacks the conserved phenylalanine or tryptophan at the end, this CDR3 is likely a read error. This chain connects TRBV7-2 to TRBJ2-1; maybe TRBD1 (5 bases). The CDR3 is 17 amino acids. Germline loops: CDR1 SGHTA, CDR2 FQGNSA. The germline V and J ends were trimmed by 1 base and 4 bases, with 17 bases remaining between them. For the CDR3, the DNA is TGTGCCAGCAGCTTAGGCTTGACCCCAAAGGGGTACAATGAGCAGTTCTTG. Protein: CASSLGLTPKGYNEQFL.

The sample holds one count of this clonotype. V gene TRBV29-1 combines with J gene TRBJ2-1; TRBD1 aligns across 8 bases. V shed 6 bases, J shed 7 bases, and the junction held 11 bases outside the gene matches. Germline V gene lookup returns CDR1 SQVTM and CDR2 ANQGSEA. This CDR3 has 14 residues. The CDR3 DNA reads TGCAGCGTCTCTAGGACAGGGCCAGGGAATGAGCAGTTCTTC. Its translation: CSVSRTGPGNEQFF.

The rearrangement joins TRBV20-1 to TRBJ2-7; D is possibly TRBD2 (6 bases). The CDR3 runs to 14 residues. Germline CDR1 and CDR2: DFQATT and SNEGSKA (reference sequence). V dropped 3 bases and J dropped 3 bases, with 15 bases sitting between them. The CDR3 spells CSASEIADFYEQYF. CDR3 coding DNA: TGCAGTGCTAGTGAGATAGCGGACTTCTACGAGCAGTACTTC.

The table lists this clonotype with many counts. The chain combines TRBV7-2 with TRBJ2-3; D is unclear. Germline values: CDR1 SGHTA, CDR2 FQGNSA. Trimming removed 4 bases from V and 3 bases from J, with 5 bases in between. This CDR3 contains 12 residues. DNA for the CDR3: TGTGCCAGCAGCTCTCAAACAGATACGCAGTATTTT. Translated, it gives CASSSQTDTQYF.

The chain links TRBV9 to TRBJ2-5; D not resolved. With 0 bases removed from V and 0 bases from J, the gap between germline ends came to 9 bases. In germline, CDR1 is SGDLS, CDR2 YYNGEE. The CDR3 has 15 amino acids. This CDR3 reads CASSVEQQDQETQYF. CDR3 DNA: TGTGCCAGCAGCGTAGAGCAGCAAGACCAAGAGACCCAGTACTTC.

In this sample, this clonotype turned up many times. The chain has TRBV5-1 and TRBJ1-5; a weak D match, TRBD1 (6 bases). V was trimmed by 0 bases and J by 2 bases, leaving 15 bases between them. CDR3 length: 17 residues. Germline V CDR1 and CDR2: SGHRS, YFSETQ. The CDR3 coding sequence is TGCGCCAGCAGCTTGGGTTGGGGGGCGCCAGGCAATCAGCCCCAGCATTTT. Its translation is CASSLGWGAPGNQPQHF.

This clonotype appeared a single time. The V and J genes are TRBV7-9 and TRBJ2-3; possibly TRBD2 for D (5 bases). This CDR3 is built from 13 residues. Trimming took 5 bases from V and 4 from J, leaving 10 bases between them. Germline V gene sequence: CDR1 SEHNR, CDR2 FQNEAQ (reference sequence). The CDR3 protein is CASSPSKADTQYF. DNA for the CDR3: TGTGCCAGCAGCCCTAGCAAGGCAGATACGCAGTATTTT.

There are many counts of this clonotype. J is TRBJ2-1 and V is TRBV12-3 or TRBV12-4; 8 positions agree with TRBD1. This CDR3 contains 13 residues. The trim removed 5 bases at V and 9 bases at J, leaving 6 bases unmatched. CDR3 region: CASSPLQGGEQFF. The CDR3 DNA follows: TGTGCCAGCAGTCCTTTACAGGGGGGTGAGCAGTTCTTC.

The chain is built from TRBV28 and TRBJ1-1, with D maybe TRBD1 (6 bases). The germline gives CDR1 MDHEN, CDR2 SYDVKM. Trimming removed 6 bases at V and 1 base at J, with 15 bases between. The CDR3 extends over 15 amino acids. In DNA form, the CDR3 reads TGTGCCAGCAGCTTGTGGATGACAGGGAACACTGAAGCTTTCTTT. Residues: CASSLWMTGNTEAFF.

This clonotype was seen a handful of times. This may be a read error, as it is one base from a much larger clone. The chain recombines TRBV12-3 or TRBV12-4 with TRBJ2-7, with D uncertain. This CDR3 region has 11 residues. CDR3 amino acids: CVSTGSYEQYF. The CDR3 nucleotides are TGTGTCAGCACCGGAAGCTACGAGCAGTACTTC.

In its sample, this clonotype was seen many times. The gene calls are TRBV25-1 and TRBJ2-5, with D uncertain. V shed 7 bases and J shed 9 bases, with 15 bases lying between them. Germline CDR1 reads MGHDK; CDR2 reads SYGVNS. CDR3 length equals 12 residues. CDR3 sequence reads: CASTSSGGSQYF. CDR3 nucleotides: TGTGCCAGCACCTCGTCCGGTGGCTCCCAGTACTTC.

The gene calls are TRBV12-3 or TRBV12-4 and TRBJ1-6; weak D call: TRBD1 (5 bases). This CDR3 comprises 13 residues. V lost 8 bases to trimming and J lost 9 bases, with 14 bases between them. CDR3 nucleotide sequence: TGTGCCAGCGGACAAGGGGATAGTTCACCCCTCCACTTT. Translation: CASGQGDSSPLHF.